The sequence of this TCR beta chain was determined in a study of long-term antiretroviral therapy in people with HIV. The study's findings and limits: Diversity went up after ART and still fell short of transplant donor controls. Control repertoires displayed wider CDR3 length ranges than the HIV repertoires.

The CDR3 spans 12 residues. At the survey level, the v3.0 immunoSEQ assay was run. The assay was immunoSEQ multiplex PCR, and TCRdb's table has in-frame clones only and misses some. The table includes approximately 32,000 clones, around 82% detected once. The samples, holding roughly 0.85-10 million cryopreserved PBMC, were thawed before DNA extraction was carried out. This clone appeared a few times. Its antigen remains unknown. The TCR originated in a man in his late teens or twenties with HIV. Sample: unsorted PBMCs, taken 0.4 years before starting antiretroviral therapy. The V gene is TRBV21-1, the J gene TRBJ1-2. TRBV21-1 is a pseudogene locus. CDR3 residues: CASSKERYGYTF. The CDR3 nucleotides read TGTGCCAGCAGCAAAGAGCGGTATGGCTACACCTTC.